A single sample is the source of the 31 T cell receptor beta chains below, sequenced in a study of blood T cell repertoires in COVID-19. TCRdb's copy holds only in-frame clones and misses some; the assay was immunoSEQ multiplex PCR. This table has about 190,000 clones, around nine tenths appearing once. The sequenced sample consisted of peripheral blood. The receptors were sampled from a woman aged 18-29 years who had recovered from COVID-19.

The V and J genes are TRBV2 and TRBJ1-2; 9 positions match TRBD1. The CDR3 length is 15 residues. Germline V gene data show CDR1 as SNHLY and CDR2 as FYNNEI. Germline trimming cut 4 bases from V and 6 bases from J; bases unmatched to any gene: 9. CDR3 DNA sequence: TGTGCCAGCAGTGCCCGACAGGGGGAGGAGGATGGCTACACCTTC. Translation: CASSARQGEEDGYTF.

The chain has TRBV23-1 and TRBJ2-5, with 10 nucleotides matching TRBD2. TRBV23-1 is noted as an ORF with a role that remains uncertain. The CDR3 has 18 amino acids. J gave up 1 base and V 6 bases, and 14 bases lay outside the gene matches. CDR3 region: CASRGGSLAGVPQETQYF. CDR3 coding DNA: TGCGCCAGCAGGGGAGGGAGTCTAGCGGGGGTTCCCCAAGAGACCCAGTACTTC.

This chain joins TRBV23-1 and TRBJ2-5; 8 bases are shared with TRBD1. TRBV23-1 is annotated as an ORF whose role is uncertain. Trimming removed 2 bases from V and 4 bases from J; junction bases left unmatched: 9. The CDR3 totals 16 residues. The CDR3 bases are TGCGCCAGCAGTCAAAGTGACAGGGGTAGACGAGAGACCCAGTACTTC. This gives the protein CASSQSDRGRRETQYF.

The gene calls are TRBV7-2 and TRBJ1-2; 8 nucleotides agree with TRBD1. The germline gives CDR1 SGHTA, CDR2 FQGNSA. J lost 2 bases, V lost 5 bases, and 4 bases had no gene match. CDR3 length equals 14 residues. CDR3 protein: CASSTRTGNYGYTF. The CDR3 DNA follows: TGTGCCAGCAGCACGAGGACAGGGAACTATGGCTACACCTTC.

This clone occurred once. The J gene is TRBJ1-1, the V gene TRBV5-6; possible D gene TRBD1, 6 bases. This CDR3 is 16 amino acids long. Trimming stripped 4 bases from V and 3 bases from J, with 19 bases between. Per germline, CDR1 SGHDT and CDR2 YYEEEE. CDR3 DNA sequence: TGTGCCAGCAGCCCCCATGAACAGGGAAGGTACACTGAAGCTTTCTTT. Translated, it gives CASSPHEQGRYTEAFF.

The V and J genes are TRBV7-9 and TRBJ2-5; 9 bases align to TRBD2. The length of the CDR3 is 16 residues. Germline CDR1 SEHNR, CDR2 FQNEAQ (reference sequence). The V segment lost 5 bases and the J segment 5 bases; nucleotides outside the gene matches: 12. Here the CDR3 DNA reads TGTGCCAGCAGCGTTCGTGGGAGCGGGAGGCGCGAGACCCAGTACTTC. It translates to CASSVRGSGRRETQYF.

The chain uses TRBV7-2 and TRBJ2-3; the match to TRBD2 covers 8 bases. The CDR3 length is 17 residues. Germline V CDR1 and CDR2: SGHTA, FQGNSA. Trimming took 4 bases from V and 4 from J; bases not matched to a gene: 13. The CDR3 nucleotides are TGTGCCAGCAGCTCCTTGCCCGGGACTAGTTTGTCAGATACGCAGTATTTT. Translating it yields CASSSLPGTSLSDTQYF.

V gene TRBV5-1 combines with J gene TRBJ2-2; maybe TRBD2 (5 bases). Germline CDR1 and CDR2: SGHRS and YFSETQ. The V and J ends lost 3 bases and 7 bases respectively, with 13 bases between them. The CDR3 has 14 residues. CDR3 region: CASSYRGNFGELFF. The CDR3 region has the DNA TGCGCCAGCAGCTACCGGGGAAATTTCGGGGAGCTGTTTTTT.

The J gene is TRBJ1-2, the V gene TRBV6-1, with 9 bases that match TRBD1. Germline V gene data show CDR1 as MNHNS and CDR2 as SASEGT. This CDR3 has 14 residues. Trimming cost V 6 bases and J 5 bases; bases outside gene matches: 7. The DNA for the CDR3 is TGTGCCAGCAGGCCCACCGGGACAGGGTATGGCTACACCTTC. The encoded protein is CASRPTGTGYGYTF.

A single count supports this clone. The chain couples TRBV6-5 to TRBJ1-2; D is perhaps TRBD1 (6 bases). The CDR3 has 13 amino acids. CDR1 MNHEY and CDR2 SVGAGI come from the germline V gene. Trimming pared 7 bases from V and 4 bases from J, leaving 13 bases between. The CDR3 DNA sequence: TGTGCCAGCACCCACGGGGGGGCCTATGGCTACACCTTC. Its translation: CASTHGGAYGYTF.

The chain combines TRBV2 with TRBJ2-2; D possibly corresponds to TRBD2 (6 bases). The CDR3 consists of 14 residues. From germline, CDR1 is SNHLY and CDR2 FYNNEI. Trimming took off 6 bases at V and 4 bases at J, with 12 bases between the two ends. CDR3 DNA sequence: TGTGCCAGCAGAGGGGACTCCACCACCGGGGAGCTGTTTTTT. Its protein is CASRGDSTTGELFF.

This clone was detected a few times. The chain is built from TRBV5-1 and TRBJ1-6; 7 bases are a match to TRBD1. V dropped 4 bases and J dropped 4; count of bases not matched to a gene: 11. Germline V CDR1 and CDR2: SGHRS, YFSETQ. The CDR3 covers 17 residues. The CDR3 sequence is CASSDPHRGNYNSPLHF. DNA of the CDR3: TGCGCCAGCAGCGACCCCCACAGGGGCAATTATAATTCACCCCTCCACTTT.

The rearrangement uses TRBV30 and TRBJ2-3; tentative D call: TRBD2 (6 bases). V was cut by 4 bases and J by 7 bases, with 18 bases left in between. The germline V gene encodes CDR1 GTSNPN and CDR2 SVGIG (reference sequence). The CDR3 has 14 residues. This chain's CDR3 is CAWIGTSLGNTQYF. CDR3 coding DNA: TGTGCCTGGATCGGGACTTCCCTCGGGAATACGCAGTATTTT.

CDR3 sequence (DNA): TGTGCCAGCAGCTTACCTTCGACTAGCGGGGGAAGCACAGATACGCAGTATTTT. It is translated as CASSLPSTSGGSTDTQYF. The chain joins TRBV7-9 to TRBJ2-3, with 12 bases lining up with TRBD2. In germline, CDR1 is SEHNR, CDR2 FQNEAQ (reference sequence). Losses at the gene ends were 2 bases for V and 0 bases for J; bases not matched to a gene: 6. This CDR3 spans 18 amino acids.

The chain uses TRBV12-2 and TRBJ1-5; whether TRBD1, the table's D call, matches the DNA was not checked. TRBV12-2 is flagged as a pseudogene. The CDR3 is made up of 19 amino acids. CDR3 coding DNA: TGTGCAAGTCGCTTAACCACCACCTATAGAGGACAGTCCAATCAGCCCCAGCATTTT. It specifies CASRLTTTYRGQSNQPQHF.

This clone was counted once. This chain uses TRBV27 with TRBJ2-7, with D perhaps matching TRBD1 (5 bases). Germline CDR1 MNHEY, CDR2 SMNVEV (reference sequence). CDR3 length: 15 residues. Trimming shortened V by 5 bases and J by 1 base, and 15 bases separated the two germline ends. In DNA, the CDR3 is TGTGCCAGCAGTAGGGGAATGACAGTATCCTACGAGCAGTACGTC. This codes for CASSRGMTVSYEQYV.

This sequence joins TRBV25-1 and TRBJ1-1, with D hard to call. This CDR3 is 14 amino acids long. Deletions cut 4 bases from V and 0 bases from J, with 9 bases between. CDR1 and CDR2 from the germline V gene are MGHDK and SYGVNS. In DNA form, the CDR3 reads TGTGCCAGCAGTGCGCGCAGGATGAACACTGAAGCTTTCTTT. This sequence encodes CASSARRMNTEAFF.

The chain links TRBV2 to TRBJ1-1, with 10 bases that match TRBD1. The V gene end was trimmed by 4 bases and the J gene end by 3 bases; junction bases not matched to a gene: 5. This CDR3 region has 15 residues. Germline V gene lookup returns CDR1 SNHLY and CDR2 FYNNEI. The CDR3 DNA reads TGTGCCAGCAGTGCCTGGACAGGGGGGTACACTGAAGCTTTCTTT. It yields the protein CASSAWTGGYTEAFF.

Only one count was recorded for this clone. The chain recombines TRBV7-9 with TRBJ1-1, with 8 bases fitting TRBD1. The germline CDR1 and CDR2 sequences are SEHNR and FQNEAQ (reference sequence). V lost 6 bases and J lost 9; bases outside the gene matches: 6. CDR3 size: 12 residues. The CDR3 here is CASSNRGTKAFF. The CDR3 region has the DNA TGTGCCAGCAGTAACAGGGGGACGAAAGCTTTCTTT.

The chain links TRBV6-2 or TRBV6-3 to TRBJ1-6; 9 nucleotides match TRBD1. CDR3 size: 15 residues. Germline V lookup: CDR1 MNHEY, CDR2 SVGEGT. V lost 0 bases, J lost 7 bases, and 1 base stayed unmatched. In DNA form, the CDR3 reads TGTGCCAGCAGTTACTCCGGGACAGGGAATTCACCCCTCCACTTT. Translation: CASSYSGTGNSPLHF.

This chain uses TRBV2 with TRBJ2-2; D is unresolved. The CDR3 totals 14 residues. V gave up 5 bases and J gave up 2 bases, with 9 bases separating them. Germline lookup yields CDR1 SNHLY and CDR2 FYNNEI. As DNA, the CDR3 is TGTGCCAGCAGTTTTAGGAGCAACACCGGGGAGCTGTTTTTT. This sequence encodes CASSFRSNTGELFF.

This chain connects TRBV7-2 to TRBJ1-1; D is uncertain. The length of the CDR3 is 14 residues. Per germline, CDR1 SGHTA and CDR2 FQGNSA. Trimming shortened V by 0 bases and J by 3 bases, and 8 bases separated the two germline ends. CDR3 in amino acids: CASSLAHSHTEAFF. CDR3 DNA sequence: TGTGCCAGCAGCTTAGCGCACAGCCACACTGAAGCTTTCTTT.

CDR3 DNA: TGCGCCAGCAAAATGGCGGGACCCCAGTACCAAGAGACCCAGTACTTC. The encoded protein is CASKMAGPQYQETQYF. The J gene is TRBJ2-5, the V gene TRBV5-1; possibly TRBD2 for D (6 bases). Trimming cost V 6 bases and J 0 bases, with 18 bases left between them. The V gene's germline CDR1 is SGHRS and CDR2 YFSETQ. The CDR3 spans 16 residues.

The chain employs TRBV7-3 and TRBJ1-4, with D possibly matching TRBD1 (5 bases). Per the germline V gene, CDR1 is SGHTA and CDR2 is FQGTGA. Trimming took off 4 bases at V and 4 bases at J, with 10 bases between the two ends. The CDR3 is 14 amino acids. The CDR3 loop reads CASSWGGFNEKLFF. The CDR3 coding sequence is TGTGCCAGCAGCTGGGGCGGATTTAATGAAAAACTGTTTTTT. Based on the CDR3 plus reference TRBV7-3 and TRBJ1-4, the full variable domain is GAGVSQTPSNKVTEKGKYVELRCDPISGHTALYWYRQSLGQGPEFLIYFQGTGAADDSGLPNDRFFAVRPEGSVSTLKIQRTERGDSAVYLCASSWGGFNEKLFFGSGTQLSVL.

V and J are TRBV27 and TRBJ1-4, with D possibly matching TRBD1 (6 bases). CDR3 length: 16 amino acids. The V gene lost 5 bases and the J gene lost 0 bases, with 13 bases spanning the gap. The germline V gene has CDR1 MNHEY and CDR2 SMNVEV (reference sequence). The DNA for the CDR3 is TGTGCCAGCAGTACTTTAACAGGGCCAACTAATGAAAAACTGTTTTTT. It yields the protein CASSTLTGPTNEKLFF.

In this sample, this clone turned up a few times. V gene TRBV7-8 combines with J gene TRBJ1-5; D not certain. The CDR3 spans 16 residues. V shed 4 bases and J shed 1 base, with 14 bases lying between them. Germline lookup yields CDR1 SGHVS and CDR2 FQNEAQ. This CDR3 is CASSSFGRESNQPQHF. Written as DNA, the CDR3 is TGTGCCAGCAGCTCCTTCGGGAGGGAAAGCAATCAGCCCCAGCATTTT.

This clone appeared once. The chain carries TRBV29-1 and TRBJ1-3; D gene ambiguous. The CDR3 length is 11 residues. V lost 4 bases to trimming and J lost 4 bases, with 5 bases between them. Germline CDR1 SQVTM, CDR2 ANQGSEA. CDR3 nucleotides: TGCAGCGTTGTGAGCGGAAACACCATATATTTT. Translating it yields CSVVSGNTIYF.

This clone is a singleton in its sample. The chain links TRBV5-1 to TRBJ1-2; TRBD1 matches at 7 bases. J lost 8 bases, V lost 0 bases, and 10 bases had no gene match. CDR3 length: 15 residues. Per the germline V gene, CDR1 is SGHRS and CDR2 is YFSETQ. The chain's CDR3 is CASSLGTGALDGYTF. CDR3 DNA sequence: TGCGCCAGCAGCTTGGGTACAGGGGCATTGGACGGCTACACCTTC.

The chain couples TRBV7-2 to TRBJ2-2, with TRBD1 as a possible D gene (6 bases). Germline lookup yields CDR1 SGHTA and CDR2 FQGNSA. The CDR3 consists of 16 residues. The ends were cut back, 2 bases at V and 1 base at J, with 11 bases in the middle. CDR3 region: CASSLSGGGNTGELFF. CDR3 in DNA: TGTGCCAGCAGCTTATCTGGGGGCGGGAACACCGGGGAGCTGTTTTTT.

CDR3 loop: CASSLAAGHFYGYTF. Here the CDR3 DNA reads TGCGCCAGCAGCTTGGCGGCAGGTCACTTCTATGGCTACACCTTC. The chain uses TRBV5-1 and TRBJ1-2; unclear D gene. V lost 0 bases and J lost 4, with 13 bases in between. The germline V gene encodes CDR1 SGHRS and CDR2 YFSETQ. The CDR3 has 15 amino acids.

The chain combines TRBV27 with TRBJ2-3; 7 nucleotides agree with TRBD1. After removal of 2 bases from V and 6 bases from J, the junction contained 17 bases not matched to a gene. Germline CDR1 MNHEY, CDR2 SMNVEV (reference sequence). The CDR3 runs 18 residues. In nucleotides, the CDR3 is TGTGCCAGCAGTTTACCCTCGACAGGGCCTGGGGTCGGGGATACGCAGTATTTT. This encodes CASSLPSTGPGVGDTQYF.